This section outlines one T cell receptor (beta chain) sequence together with its context. This clonotype showed up many times. The antigen this receptor binds is unknown. Base qualities were left out, and no much larger clone turns up one base away. Library creation used RACE. Sequencing was carried out with a NextSeq 500. During library preparation, unique molecular identifiers were attached to individual cDNA molecules so that TCRs could be counted quantitatively and reproducibly. From each blood RNA sample, both TCR alpha and TCR beta chains were sequenced. In the paper's pipeline: The median number of TCRs per sample was roughly 94,000, ranging from about 23,224 to 700,000. V, J and CDR3 annotation of the TCR reads was carried out using the Decombinator software suite. For the PS versus PT1 abundance plots, all samples were subsampled to the same number of TCRs (28,000). Expanded TCRs were defined as absent before sensitization and observed at least eight times at the 2-week time point. TCRdb reprocessed the public reads (quality trimming at Q25 with fastp, clone calling with MiXCR) and kept in-frame beta chains. All rows with the same CDR3 protein become a single entry with the most common DNA and genes. Here the V and J calls rest on TCRdb's processing, not on the authors' analysis. Across this sample there are 370,000 or so distinct CDR3 sequences, with more than 4.5% seen only once. In total, the top ten clones hold under 2.5% of the sample.

The data belong to a study of human T cells and chemical hapten exposure (dated by TCRdb to the early 2020s). About the investigation overall: For sensitization, 2% DPC in acetone was applied to a 2 cm by 2 cm area of upper inner arm skin. Weekly therapeutic DPC doses were additionally applied to the scalp of patients throughout the approximately 25-week study period. Patch testing was performed on the upper back with Finn chambers containing 0.01% DPC, and the patch tests were scored after 6 days according to International Contact Dermatitis Research Group standards. Alopecia areata with under or over 50% scalp involvement, alopecia totalis and alopecia universalis were represented in the patient cohort, which was mostly female. Libraries were combined into a pool for sequencing, and differences in TCR yield between samples came mainly from small differences in library volumes within the pool. This study followed changes in the peripheral blood TCR repertoire in vivo during primary and secondary sensitization of alopecia patients to the hapten diphenylcyclopropenone (DPC). Patient blood was sampled pre-sensitization (week 0) and at 2, 6 and about 24 weeks after DPC sensitization. Twenty-nine alopecia patients gave blood for TCR sequencing at one to four time points (pre-sensitization, 2, 6 and 24 weeks).

Taken from the germline V gene, the CDR1 and CDR2 loops are MDHEN and SYDVKM. Trimming removed 7 bases from V and 0 bases from J, leaving 13 bases between the germline ends. CDR3 length: 14 amino acids, cysteine to phenylalanine. The read is trimmed to its CDR3 DNA, 42 bases read in frame from base 1. The time point label for this specimen denotes: patch test 1, 2 weeks after DPC sensitization. In light of the paper, this sample's treatment or condition label describes: therapeutic diphenylcyclopropenone sensitization with weekly scalp DPC. Blood at each patch-test visit was drawn before the patch test was applied. Patients were eligible if aged 18 to 70, diagnosed with alopecia and judged suitable for DPC therapy, and pregnant patients were excluded. Total RNA was extracted from unfractionated whole blood that had been collected in Tempus Blood RNA tubes. General study outcomes and caveats: Patch test score was positively correlated with the number of PT1 expanded TCRs, with significance at thresholds 8, 16 and 32 but not at 4. Significantly more large CDR3 similarity clusters were formed by expanded TCRs than by pre-sensitization or healthy control sets, consistent with antigen-driven responses. Because every patient had alopecia, a presumed autoimmune disease, the patients' immune response might differ from that of healthy individuals. DPC sensitization did not change the number of TCRs with a frequency above 1 in 1000, and there was no evidence of changes in global repertoire structure. After repeated subsampling, changes were observed in the strength of the expansion versus patch-test correlation and in the threshold at which the correlation became significant.

The source of this sequence is a woman aged 45-60 years with alopecia areata. Some clones in this sample may be carry-over from other donors' samples. In this chain, TRBV28 is recombined with TRBJ2-7, with a weak D call of TRBD2 (6 bases match). The input for sequencing was whole blood, taken in connection with sensitization to the hapten diphenylcyclopropenone (DPC). The nucleotide sequence reads as follows: TGTGCCAGCATGGAGGAGGGGCCCTCCTACGAGCAGTACTTC. Its protein is CASMEEGPSYEQYF.